What follows describes a single TCR beta chain. It has no known antigen specificity. No qualities accompany the bases; no much larger clone lies one base away. CDR1 and CDR2, per the germline V gene, are SGHRS and YFSETQ. Measured from the cysteine to the phenylalanine, the CDR3 is 16 residues long. Just CDR3 DNA is preserved here, 48 bases in frame from base 1. Between the V and J ends, shortened by 6 bases and 6 bases respectively, the junction contains 21 bases. Only healthy Caucasian donors were included. The twin cohort comprised three pairs of female monozygotic twins, all aged about 18 to 30 years. Positive isolation kits from Invitrogen were used to isolate the CD4+ and CD8+ T cell populations. This sample stems from a study of identical twins (dated by TCRdb to the mid-2010s). At the level of the whole study: The study deep-sequenced TCR alpha and beta repertoires from monozygotic twins, unrelated adults of various ages and cord blood to test whether fetal clonotypes persist. Replicate twin experiments were performed at different times using different library preparation protocols to rule out contamination.

General conclusions and limits of the study: Out-of-frame TCR alpha sharing in monozygotic twins was systematically underestimated by recombination models, whereas sharing between unrelated individuals was in agreement with the recombination models. Abundant cord blood beta clonotypes had fewer insertions, young adult naive repertoires showed a similar but weaker trend, and memory repertoires showed no such trend. Compared with coincidental sharing between unrelated individuals, an excess of low generation-probability sequences was observed among out-of-frame TCR alpha sequences shared between twins. In beta out-of-frame sequences, excess twin sharing was weaker, because having fewer shared sequences lowered the signal-to-noise ratio. Because the same donors could not be followed over many years, the conclusions relied on cross-sectional statistical analysis. Invariant T cells such as MAIT and iNKT could partly confound zero-insertion analyses, though diverse VJ usage argued against this for most clonotypes.

Library construction relied on 5' RACE. These reads were obtained on an Illumina HiSeq 2000. A universal primer binding site was added through template switching, and the final cDNA carried a unique molecular identifier so that TCR cDNA molecules could be counted accurately. First-strand cDNA for TCR alpha and beta chains was synthesized from specific primers in the conserved constant-segment region. Each cDNA library was double barcoded, with a SMART-Mk sample barcode plus Illumina barcodes, to control for contamination. TruSeq adapter sequences, together with Illumina sample barcodes, were added in two successive PCR steps. The Illumina HiSeq platform was used with custom primers to sequence TCR alpha and beta cDNA libraries. The paper's data handling went like this. Raw reads were processed with MiGEC to extract unique molecular identifiers, and MiXCR was used to determine CDR3 positions. For each individual, recombination models were inferred using an EM algorithm with the repgenHMM and IGoR tools. Shared clonotype analysis was performed with the tcR package in R, normalizing sharing by the product of cloneset sizes. To study raw recombination without the effects of thymic and clonal selection, out-of-frame nonproductive sequences were analyzed. TCRdb itself trimmed the public reads at Q25 with fastp, ran MiXCR and retained productive beta chains. Every distinct CDR3 protein forms one entry, paired with its most common genes and DNA. These V and J calls originate from TCRdb's pipeline instead of the authors' own analysis. The sample table holds fewer than 500,000 distinct CDR3 sequences, of which about 24% were seen once. About 3% of the sample goes to the ten largest clones.

The sample also formed part of further work on T cells expressing NK-cell markers. From that second study: In sorted CD3+CD56+NKG2C+, CD3+CD56+NKG2C- and CD3+CD56-NKG2C+ T-cell subsets from eight or nine donors, TCR beta-chain repertoires were profiled. Seven of the eight sequenced donors were HCMV-seropositive and one was HCMV-seronegative. To restrict sorting to alphabetaTCR-expressing T cells, an anti-gammadeltaTCR antibody was added in several experiments. For six donors, the dominant CD3+CD56+NKG2C+ clonotypes were among the top 10 CD8+ clonotypes and accounted for about 1.0-8% of CD8+ T cells. Those dominant clonotypes were again the most abundant among CD3+CD56-NKG2C+ cells in a few donors, at about 28.3-60.1%. Whether the expanded NKG2C-expressing T cell clones were specific for HCMV antigens remained unclear. The eight sequenced donors were randomly selected healthy volunteers, three men and five women. A commercial ELISA kit detecting HCMV-specific IgG in serum was used to determine HCMV serostatus. MIGEC was used to demultiplex reads and group the reads by UMI, and MiTCR was used to assemble and quantify clonotypes. Only TCR cDNA sequences supported by at least two reads were kept to exclude erroneous sequences. The tcR package was used for downstream repertoire analysis, and clonotypes were matched between fractions using CDR3 nucleotide sequence together with V segment. VDJmatch was used to annotate antigen specificity against VDJdb, with one amino acid substitution in CDR3 allowed.

In this chain, TRBV5-1 is recombined with TRBJ2-2, with TRBD2 tentatively as D gene (5 bases match). Source material: CD4+ T cells sorted from blood. The receptor was derived from a woman younger than 35 in good health. The CDR3 protein: CASTRLSGGSPGELFF. The DNA reads as follows: TGCGCCAGCACACGATTGAGTGGCGGGTCCCCCGGGGAGCTGTTTTTT.